Given below is one TCR beta chain in context. Method: immunoSEQ multiplex PCR; TCRdb's copy keeps in-frame clones and lacks some. This table has about 82,000 clones, under 80% appearing once. Enrollment of patients from Seattle took place during active infection, with longitudinal follow-up. Trimming stripped 0 bases from V and 2 bases from J, with 10 bases between. From germline, CDR1 is MGHDK and CDR2 SYGVNS. The CDR3 spans 15 residues. This entry belongs to a study of blood T cell repertoires in COVID-19. The receptor was derived from a man in his sixties with COVID-19, enrolled during active disease. The chain links TRBV25-1 to TRBJ2-5; no definite D call. The sequenced sample was peripheral blood. CDR3 residues: CASSEYNSKQETQYF. In nucleotides, the CDR3 is TGTGCCAGCAGTGAATATAACAGCAAACAAGAGACCCAGTACTTC. Full variable domain (missing parts from reference TRBV25-1 and TRBJ2-5): EADIYQTPRYLVIGTGKKITLECSQTMGHDKMYWYQQDPGMELHLIHYSYGVNSTEKGDLSSESTVSRIRTEHFPLTLESARPSHTSQYLCASSEYNSKQETQYFGPGTRLLVL.